This entry concerns a single TCR beta chain. Then a second PCR, running roughly 7 to 11 cycles, was carried out with a sample-barcoded 5' primer and a J-beta primer mix. Each cDNA was tagged by a template-switch adaptor containing 12 random nucleotides. MiXCR was run by TCRdb on the 5' RACE reads, yielding one entry per CDR3 protein. The table has 1.5 million to 2 million distinct CDR3 sequences, 28% seen once. CDR3 length: 19 residues. Trimming left V 5 bases short and J 4 bases short, with 28 bases between. Germline CDR1 is SGHTA and CDR2 is FQGNSA. This entry comes from a study of blood T cells in healthy people across ages.

The chain couples TRBV7-2 to TRBJ2-3, with D possibly being TRBD1 or TRBD2 (7 bases each). The sequenced sample consisted of blood. This TCR was recovered from a woman in her twenties or thirties in good health. CDR3 sequence reads: CASSAPTGFTSGTADTQYF. CDR3 bases: TGTGCCAGCAGCGCACCGACAGGGTTCACCAGCGGGACCGCAGATACGCAGTATTTT.